These T cell receptor beta chains were read from a single sample in a study of T cells in Graves' hyperthyroidism and ophthalmopathy. TCRdb itself ran the multiplex PCR reads through MiXCR, one entry per CDR3 protein. The sample consists of a few hundred thousand distinct CDR3 sequences, just over 45% of them appearing once. Specimen: peripheral blood or thyroid tissue (not recorded which). Receptors were obtained from an adult woman with Graves' disease, either hyperthyroidism or ophthalmopathy (not recorded which). The CDR3 runs from the conserved cysteine through the conserved F or W. D genes are given only for firm matches. Clone size appears in some rows only: once, few, many, or a class for an expanded clone.

-,few,TRBJ1-6,TRBV7-3,TGTGCCAGCAGCCAAGCTAATCGGGATTCACCCCTCCACTTT,CASSQANRDSPLHF
TRBD1,once,TRBJ2-7,TRBV25-1,TGTGCCAGCAGTGATGCCTGGACAGGTAGCTACGAGCAGTACTTC,CASSDAWTGSYEQYF
-,once,TRBJ1-5,TRBV15,TGTGCCACCAGCAGTTGGACCGGCAGCCAGCCCCAGCATTTT,CATSSWTGSQPQHF
TRBD2,many,TRBJ2-2,TRBV5-1,TGCGCCAGCTTTAGCGGGAGATATGGCACCGGGGAGCTGTTTTTT,CASFSGRYGTGELFF
-,many,TRBJ1-1,TRBV6-4,TGTGCCAGCAGCCGGGACACCATGAACACTGAAGCTTTCTTT,CASSRDTMNTEAFF
-,many,TRBJ1-6,TRBV20-1,TGCAGTGCTAGAGACCCTTTTGGGAGGGAGAGGCGCTCACCCCTCCACTTT,CSARDPFGRERRSPLHF
TRBD2,many,TRBJ2-2,TRBV5-1,TGCGCCAGCAGCTTGGTAACTAGCGGGAGCCCCGGGGAGCTGTTTTTT,CASSLVTSGSPGELFF
-,-,TRBJ2-1,TRBV25-1,TGTGCCAGCTCGGGTTATCCGTGGAGCTCCTACAATGAGCAGTTCTTC,CASSGYPWSSYNEQFF
-,once,TRBJ1-1,TRBV29-1,TGCAGCTTAGGACCGTACACTGAAGCTTTCTTT,CSLGPYTEAFF
TRBD1,-,TRBJ2-5,TRBV2,TGTGCCAGCAGTTCCGACAGGGGCAAAGAGACCCAGTACTTC,CASSSDRGKETQYF
-,many,TRBJ2-5,TRBV2,TGTGCCAGTGACGGGAGTACGGGAGAGACCCAGTACTTC,CASDGSTGETQYF
TRBD1,-,TRBJ2-7,TRBV20-1,TGCAGTGCTAGAGAAGGTGGGACAGGGTCCTACGAGCAGTACTTC,CSAREGGTGSYEQYF